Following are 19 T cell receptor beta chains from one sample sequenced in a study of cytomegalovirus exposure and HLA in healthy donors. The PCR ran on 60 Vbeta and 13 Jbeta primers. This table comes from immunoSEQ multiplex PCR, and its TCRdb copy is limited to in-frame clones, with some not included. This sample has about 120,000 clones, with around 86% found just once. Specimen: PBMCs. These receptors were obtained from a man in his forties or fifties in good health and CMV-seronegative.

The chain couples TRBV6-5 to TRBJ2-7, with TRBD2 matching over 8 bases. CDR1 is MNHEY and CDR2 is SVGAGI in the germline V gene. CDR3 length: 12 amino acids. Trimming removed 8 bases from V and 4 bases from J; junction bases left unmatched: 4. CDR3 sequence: CASSRGGYEQYF. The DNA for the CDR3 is TGTGCCAGCTCCCGGGGGGGATACGAGCAGTACTTC.

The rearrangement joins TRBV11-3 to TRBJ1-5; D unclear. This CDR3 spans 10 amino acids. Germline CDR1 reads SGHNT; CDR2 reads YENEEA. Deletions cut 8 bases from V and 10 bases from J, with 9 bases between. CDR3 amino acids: CASREGPQHF. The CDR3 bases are TGTGCCAGCCGAGAGGGTCCCCAGCATTTT.

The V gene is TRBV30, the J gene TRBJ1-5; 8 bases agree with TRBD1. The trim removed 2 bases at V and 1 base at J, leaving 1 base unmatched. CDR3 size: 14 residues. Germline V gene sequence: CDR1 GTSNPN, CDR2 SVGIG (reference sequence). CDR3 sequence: CAWSRTGSNQPQHF. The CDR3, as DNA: TGTGCCTGGAGTAGGACAGGGAGCAATCAGCCCCAGCATTTT.

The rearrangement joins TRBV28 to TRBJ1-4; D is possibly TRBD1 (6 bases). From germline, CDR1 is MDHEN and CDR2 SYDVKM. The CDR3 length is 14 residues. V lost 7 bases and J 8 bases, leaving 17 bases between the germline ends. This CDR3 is CASNPGRGREKLFF. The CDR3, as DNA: TGTGCCAGCAATCCGGGGAGGGGGAGAGAAAAACTGTTTTTT.

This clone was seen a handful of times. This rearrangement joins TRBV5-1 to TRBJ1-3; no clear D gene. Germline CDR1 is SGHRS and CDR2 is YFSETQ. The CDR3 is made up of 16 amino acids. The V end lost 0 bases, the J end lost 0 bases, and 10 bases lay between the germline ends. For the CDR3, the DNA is TGCGCCAGCAGCTTGGAGACGGGATTCTCTGGAAACACCATATATTTT. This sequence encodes CASSLETGFSGNTIYF.

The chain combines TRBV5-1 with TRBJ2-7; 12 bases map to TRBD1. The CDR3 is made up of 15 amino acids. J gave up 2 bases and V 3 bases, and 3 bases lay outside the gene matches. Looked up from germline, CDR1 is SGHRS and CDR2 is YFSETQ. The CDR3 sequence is CASSSRDRGPYEQYF. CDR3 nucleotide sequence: TGCGCCAGCAGCTCCCGGGACAGGGGGCCCTACGAGCAGTACTTC.

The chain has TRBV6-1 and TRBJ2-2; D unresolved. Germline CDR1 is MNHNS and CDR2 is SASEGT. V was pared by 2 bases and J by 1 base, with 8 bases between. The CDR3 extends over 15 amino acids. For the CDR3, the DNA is TGTGCCAGCAGTGAAAGTTCAGGGAACACCGGGGAGCTGTTTTTT. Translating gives CASSESSGNTGELFF.

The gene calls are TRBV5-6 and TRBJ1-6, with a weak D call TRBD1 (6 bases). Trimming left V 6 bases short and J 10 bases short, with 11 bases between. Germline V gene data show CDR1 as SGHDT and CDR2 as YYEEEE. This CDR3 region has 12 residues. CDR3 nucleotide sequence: TGTGCCAGCACCTACAGGGACTCACCCCTCCACTTT. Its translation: CASTYRDSPLHF.

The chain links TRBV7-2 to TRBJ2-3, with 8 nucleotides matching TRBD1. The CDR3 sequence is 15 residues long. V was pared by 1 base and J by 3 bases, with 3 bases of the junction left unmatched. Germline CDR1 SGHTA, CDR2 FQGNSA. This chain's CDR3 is CASSLEGQATDTQYF. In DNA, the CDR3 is TGTGCCAGCAGCTTAGAGGGACAGGCGACAGATACGCAGTATTTT.

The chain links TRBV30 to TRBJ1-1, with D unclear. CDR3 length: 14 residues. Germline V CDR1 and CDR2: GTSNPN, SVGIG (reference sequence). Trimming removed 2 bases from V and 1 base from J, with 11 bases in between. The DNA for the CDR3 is TGTGCCTGGAGTTTACCACAGAGGAACACTGAAGCTTTCTTT. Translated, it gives CAWSLPQRNTEAFF.

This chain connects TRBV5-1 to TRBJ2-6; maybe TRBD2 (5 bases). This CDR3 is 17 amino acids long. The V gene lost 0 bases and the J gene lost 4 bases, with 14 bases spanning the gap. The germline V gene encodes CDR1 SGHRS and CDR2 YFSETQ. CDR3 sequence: CASSLEVWAGGANVLTF. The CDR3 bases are TGCGCCAGCAGCTTGGAGGTTTGGGCGGGCGGGGCCAACGTCCTGACTTTC.

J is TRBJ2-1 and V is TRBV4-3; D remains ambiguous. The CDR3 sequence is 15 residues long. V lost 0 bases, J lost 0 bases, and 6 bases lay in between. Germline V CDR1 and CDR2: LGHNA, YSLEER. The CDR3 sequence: CASSQDRSSYNEQFF. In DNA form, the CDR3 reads TGCGCCAGCAGCCAAGATAGGAGCTCCTACAATGAGCAGTTCTTC.

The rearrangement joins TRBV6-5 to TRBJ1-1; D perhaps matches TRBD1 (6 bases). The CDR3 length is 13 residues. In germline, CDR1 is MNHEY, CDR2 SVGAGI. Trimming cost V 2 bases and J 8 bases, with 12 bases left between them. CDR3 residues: CASSYRGDREAFF. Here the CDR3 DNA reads TGTGCCAGCAGTTACCGTGGAGACAGGGAAGCTTTCTTT.

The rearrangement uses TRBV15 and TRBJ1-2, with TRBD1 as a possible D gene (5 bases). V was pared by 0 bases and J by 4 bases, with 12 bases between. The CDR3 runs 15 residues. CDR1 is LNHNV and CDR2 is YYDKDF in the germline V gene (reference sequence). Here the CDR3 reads CATSRDRDVGYGYTF. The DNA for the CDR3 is TGTGCCACCAGCAGAGACAGGGATGTTGGCTATGGCTACACCTTC. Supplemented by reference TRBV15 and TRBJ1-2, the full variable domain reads DAMVIQNPRYQVTQFGKPVTLSCSQTLNHNVMYWYQQKSSQAPKLLFHYYDKDFNNEADTPDNFQSRRPNTSFCFLDIRSPGLGDTAMYLCATSRDRDVGYGYTFGSGTRLTVV.

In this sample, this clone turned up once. As DNA, the CDR3 is TGTGCCAGCAGCTACAGGGAGTGGGGCCAAGAGACCCAGTACTTC. The encoded protein is CASSYREWGQETQYF. The rearrangement joins TRBV11-2 to TRBJ2-5; D perhaps matches TRBD1 (6 bases). From germline, CDR1 is SGHAT and CDR2 FQNNGV. The CDR3 covers 15 residues. With 4 bases removed from V and 1 base from J, the gap between germline ends came to 13 bases. The full variable domain, its missing parts supplied by reference TRBV11-2 and TRBJ2-5, is EAGVAQSPRYKIIEKRQSVAFWCNPISGHATLYWYQQILGQGPKLLIQFQNNGVVDDSQLPKDRFSAERLKGVDSTLKIQPAKLEDSAVYLCASSYREWGQETQYFGPGTRLLVL.

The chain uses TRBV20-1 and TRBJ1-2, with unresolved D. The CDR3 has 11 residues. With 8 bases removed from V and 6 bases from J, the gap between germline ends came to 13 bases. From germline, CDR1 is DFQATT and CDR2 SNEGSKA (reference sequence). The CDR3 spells CSPRRSHGYTF. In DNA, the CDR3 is TGCAGTCCAAGGAGGTCCCATGGCTACACCTTC.

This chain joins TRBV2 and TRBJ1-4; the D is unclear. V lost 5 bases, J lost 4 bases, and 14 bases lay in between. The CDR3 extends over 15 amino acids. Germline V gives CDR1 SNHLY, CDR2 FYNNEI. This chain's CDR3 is CASSYSRAGNEKLFF. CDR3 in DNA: TGTGCCAGCAGTTACTCGAGGGCGGGTAATGAAAAACTGTTTTTT.

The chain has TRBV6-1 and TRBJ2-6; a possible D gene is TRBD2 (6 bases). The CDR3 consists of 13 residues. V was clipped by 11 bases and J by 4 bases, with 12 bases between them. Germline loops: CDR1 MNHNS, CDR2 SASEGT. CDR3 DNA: TGTGCCGGCGTGGAGGGCGGGGCCAACGTCCTGACTTTC. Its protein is CAGVEGGANVLTF.

The CDR3 DNA follows: TGTGCCAGCAGTGAAGTAACGACAGGGGAATATTCTTACTCTGGGGCCAACGTCCTGACTTTC. Residues: CASSEVTTGEYSYSGANVLTF. The chain has TRBV6-1 and TRBJ2-6; 8 nucleotides match TRBD1. The junction had 14 bases not matched to a gene; V was cut back by 1 base and J by 0 bases. In germline, CDR1 is MNHNS, CDR2 SASEGT. This CDR3 spans 21 amino acids.